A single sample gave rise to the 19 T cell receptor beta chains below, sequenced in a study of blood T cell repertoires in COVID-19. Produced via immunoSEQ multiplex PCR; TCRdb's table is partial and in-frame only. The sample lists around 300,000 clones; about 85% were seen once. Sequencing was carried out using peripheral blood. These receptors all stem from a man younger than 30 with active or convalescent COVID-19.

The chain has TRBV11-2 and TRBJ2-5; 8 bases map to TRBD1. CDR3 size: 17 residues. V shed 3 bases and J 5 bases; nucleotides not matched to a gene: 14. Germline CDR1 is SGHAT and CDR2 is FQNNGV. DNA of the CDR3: TGTGCCAGCAGCTTCTTGAGGGGGCAGGGGGCGCGGGAGACCCAGTACTTC. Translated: CASSFLRGQGARETQYF.

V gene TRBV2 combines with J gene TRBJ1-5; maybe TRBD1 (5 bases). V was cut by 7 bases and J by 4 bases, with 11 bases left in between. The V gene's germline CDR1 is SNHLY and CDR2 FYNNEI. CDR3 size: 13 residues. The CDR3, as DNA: TGTGCCAGCAACCTTGGGGGGAATCAGCCCCAGCATTTT. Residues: CASNLGGNQPQHF.

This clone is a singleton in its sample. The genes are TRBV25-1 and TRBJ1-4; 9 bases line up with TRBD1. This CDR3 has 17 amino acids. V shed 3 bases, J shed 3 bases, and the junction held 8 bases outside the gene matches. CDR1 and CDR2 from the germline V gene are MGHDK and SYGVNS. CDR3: CASSDPGQGTPNEKLFF. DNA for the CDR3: TGTGCCAGCAGTGACCCGGGACAGGGAACCCCTAATGAAAAACTGTTTTTT. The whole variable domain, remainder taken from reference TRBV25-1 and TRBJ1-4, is EADIYQTPRYLVIGTGKKITLECSQTMGHDKMYWYQQDPGMELHLIHYSYGVNSTEKGDLSSESTVSRIRTEHFPLTLESARPSHTSQYLCASSDPGQGTPNEKLFFGSGTQLSVL.

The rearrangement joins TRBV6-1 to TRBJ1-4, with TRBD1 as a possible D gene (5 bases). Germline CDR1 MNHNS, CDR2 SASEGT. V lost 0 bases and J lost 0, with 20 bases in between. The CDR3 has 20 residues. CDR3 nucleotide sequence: TGTGCCAGCAGTGAAGCCTGGGACTTGGGGACTAGGCCAACTAATGAAAAACTGTTTTTT. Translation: CASSEAWDLGTRPTNEKLFF.

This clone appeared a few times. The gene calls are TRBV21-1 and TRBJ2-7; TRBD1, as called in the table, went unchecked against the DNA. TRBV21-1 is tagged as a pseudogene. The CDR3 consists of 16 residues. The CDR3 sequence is CASSKVPKQAVYEQYF. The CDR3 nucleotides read TGTGCCAGCAGCAAAGTGCCCAAGCAGGCCGTCTACGAGCAGTACTTC.

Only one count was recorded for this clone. The CDR3 here is CASSQEGPAGGYEQYF. The CDR3 DNA follows: TGCGCCAGCAGCCAAGAGGGCCCAGCGGGAGGCTACGAGCAGTACTTC. The chain has TRBV4-1 and TRBJ2-7, with 9 bases identical to TRBD2. Germline CDR1 is MGHRA and CDR2 is YSYEKL. CDR3 length equals 16 residues. The V and J ends lost 0 bases and 3 bases, in that order; junction bases with no gene match: 6.

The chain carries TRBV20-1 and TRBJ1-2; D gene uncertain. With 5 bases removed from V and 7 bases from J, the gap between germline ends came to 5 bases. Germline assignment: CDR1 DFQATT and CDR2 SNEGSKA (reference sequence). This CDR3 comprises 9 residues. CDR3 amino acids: CSARSGYTF. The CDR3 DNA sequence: TGCAGTGCTCGGAGTGGCTACACCTTC.

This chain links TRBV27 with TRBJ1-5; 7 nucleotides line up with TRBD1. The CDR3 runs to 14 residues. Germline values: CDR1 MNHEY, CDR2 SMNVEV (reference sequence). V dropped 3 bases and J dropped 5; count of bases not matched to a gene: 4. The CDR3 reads CASSLGQWDQPQHF. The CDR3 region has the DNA TGTGCCAGCAGTTTGGGACAGTGGGATCAGCCCCAGCATTTT.

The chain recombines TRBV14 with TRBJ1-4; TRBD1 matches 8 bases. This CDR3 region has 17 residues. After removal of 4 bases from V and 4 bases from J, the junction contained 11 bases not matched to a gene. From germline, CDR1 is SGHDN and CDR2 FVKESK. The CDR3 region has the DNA TGTGCCAGCAGCCGGGGCCTTGACAGGGGATATAATGAAAAACTGTTTTTT. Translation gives CASSRGLDRGYNEKLFF.

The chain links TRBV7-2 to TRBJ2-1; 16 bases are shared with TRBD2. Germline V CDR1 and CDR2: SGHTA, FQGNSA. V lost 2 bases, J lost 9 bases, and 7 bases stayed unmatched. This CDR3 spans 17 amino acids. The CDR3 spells CASSLPGLAGGLGEQFF. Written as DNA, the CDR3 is TGTGCCAGCAGCTTACCGGGACTAGCGGGGGGGCTCGGTGAGCAGTTCTTC.

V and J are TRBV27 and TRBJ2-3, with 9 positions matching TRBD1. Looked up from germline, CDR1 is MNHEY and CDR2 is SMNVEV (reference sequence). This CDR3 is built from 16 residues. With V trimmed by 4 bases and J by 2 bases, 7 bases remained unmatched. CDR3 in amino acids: CASSSGTGTNTDTQYF. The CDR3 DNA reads TGTGCCAGCAGTTCCGGGACAGGGACCAACACAGATACGCAGTATTTT.

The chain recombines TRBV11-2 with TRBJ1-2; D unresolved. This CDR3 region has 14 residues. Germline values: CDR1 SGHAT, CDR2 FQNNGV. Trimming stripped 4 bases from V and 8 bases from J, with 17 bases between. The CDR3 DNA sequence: TGTGCCAGCAGCTCAGACCGGGATCTGGGGGGCTACACCTTC. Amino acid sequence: CASSSDRDLGGYTF.

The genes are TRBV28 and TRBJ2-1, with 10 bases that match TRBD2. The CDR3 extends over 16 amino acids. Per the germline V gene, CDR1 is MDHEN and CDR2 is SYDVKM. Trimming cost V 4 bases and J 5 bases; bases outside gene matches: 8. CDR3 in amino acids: CASSSGGTSAHNEQFF. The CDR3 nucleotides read TGTGCCAGCAGTTCGGGGGGGACTAGCGCCCACAATGAGCAGTTCTTC.

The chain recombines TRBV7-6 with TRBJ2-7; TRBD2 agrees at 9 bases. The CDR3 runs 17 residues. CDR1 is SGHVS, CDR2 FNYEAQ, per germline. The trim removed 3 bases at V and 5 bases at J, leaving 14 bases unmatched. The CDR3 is CASSFGLSGRFGNEQYF. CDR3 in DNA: TGTGCCAGCAGCTTTGGCCTTAGCGGGAGATTTGGAAACGAGCAGTACTTC.

DNA for the CDR3: TGTGCCAGCAGTTACTCAACCCTGGCAGAGACCCAGTACTTC. Its protein product is CASSYSTLAETQYF. The rearrangement joins TRBV6-2 or TRBV6-3 to TRBJ2-5, with D hard to call. Germline loops: CDR1 MNHEY, CDR2 SVGEGT. The V and J ends lost 0 bases and 4 bases respectively, with 9 bases between them. The CDR3 consists of 14 residues.

Written as DNA, the CDR3 is TGTGCCAGCAGCCCCCGGGACAGGGGTTATTATGGCTACACCTTC. The encoded protein is CASSPRDRGYYGYTF. The chain couples TRBV25-1 to TRBJ1-2, with 10 bases lining up with TRBD1. This CDR3 has 15 residues. Losses at the gene ends were 6 bases for V and 5 bases for J; bases not matched to a gene: 9. Germline CDR1 and CDR2: MGHDK and SYGVNS.

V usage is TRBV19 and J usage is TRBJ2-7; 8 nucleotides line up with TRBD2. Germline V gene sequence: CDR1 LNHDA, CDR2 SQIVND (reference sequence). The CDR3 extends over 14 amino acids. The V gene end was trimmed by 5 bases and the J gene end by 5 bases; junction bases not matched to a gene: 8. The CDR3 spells CASSPSGRIDEQYF. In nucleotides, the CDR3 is TGTGCCAGTAGTCCCAGCGGGAGAATCGACGAGCAGTACTTC.

The CDR3 loop reads CASSKLAGRWGTDTQYF. The CDR3 DNA is TGTGCCAGCAGTAAACTAGCGGGACGTTGGGGAACAGATACGCAGTATTTT. This chain connects TRBV28 to TRBJ2-3; 10 positions match TRBD2. The germline V gene has CDR1 MDHEN and CDR2 SYDVKM. The ends lost 5 bases at V and 3 bases at J; junction bases unmatched: 11. The CDR3 covers 17 residues.

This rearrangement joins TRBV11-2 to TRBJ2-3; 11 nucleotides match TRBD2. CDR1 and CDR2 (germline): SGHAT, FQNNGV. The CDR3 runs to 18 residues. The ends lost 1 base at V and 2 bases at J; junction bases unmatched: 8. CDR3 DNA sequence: TGTGCCAGCAGCTTAGGTGGGCTAGCGGGGGGCAACACAGATACGCAGTATTTT. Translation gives CASSLGGLAGGNTDTQYF.